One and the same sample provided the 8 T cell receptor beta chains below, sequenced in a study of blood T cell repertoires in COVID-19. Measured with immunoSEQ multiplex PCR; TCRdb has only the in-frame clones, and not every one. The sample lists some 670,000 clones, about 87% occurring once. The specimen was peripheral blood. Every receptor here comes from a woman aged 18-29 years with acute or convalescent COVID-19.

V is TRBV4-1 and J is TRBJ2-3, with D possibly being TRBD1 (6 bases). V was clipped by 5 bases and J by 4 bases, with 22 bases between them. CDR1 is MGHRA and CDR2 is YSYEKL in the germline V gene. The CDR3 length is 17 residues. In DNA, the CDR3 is TGCGCCAGCAGCTTCCGGGACACCAAAGAAGTTTCAGATACGCAGTATTTT. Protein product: CASSFRDTKEVSDTQYF.

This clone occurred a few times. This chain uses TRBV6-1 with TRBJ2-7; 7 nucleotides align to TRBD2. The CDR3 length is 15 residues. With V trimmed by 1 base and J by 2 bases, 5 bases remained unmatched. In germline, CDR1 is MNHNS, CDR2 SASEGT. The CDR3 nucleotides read TGTGCCAGCAGTGAAGAGATAGCGGGCACCTACGAGCAGTACTTC. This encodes CASSEEIAGTYEQYF.

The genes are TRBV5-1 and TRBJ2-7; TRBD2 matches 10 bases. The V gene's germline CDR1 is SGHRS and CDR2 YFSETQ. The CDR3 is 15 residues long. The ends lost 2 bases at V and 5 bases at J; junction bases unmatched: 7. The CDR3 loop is CASSFSGGLVHEQYF. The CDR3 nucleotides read TGCGCCAGCAGCTTTAGCGGGGGGCTCGTCCACGAGCAGTACTTC.

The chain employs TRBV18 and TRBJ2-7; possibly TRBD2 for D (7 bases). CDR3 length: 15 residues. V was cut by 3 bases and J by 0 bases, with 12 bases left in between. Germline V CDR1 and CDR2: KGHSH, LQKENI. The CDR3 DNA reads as TGTGCCAGCTCACCTGGGCGGGGGCCCTCCTACGAGCAGTACTTC. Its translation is CASSPGRGPSYEQYF. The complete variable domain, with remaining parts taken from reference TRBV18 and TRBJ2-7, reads NAGVMQNPRHLVRRRGQEARLRCSPMKGHSHVYWYRQLPEEGLKFMVYLQKENIIDESGMPKERFSAEFPKEGPSILRIQQVVRGDSAAYFCASSPGRGPSYEQYFGPGTRLTVT.

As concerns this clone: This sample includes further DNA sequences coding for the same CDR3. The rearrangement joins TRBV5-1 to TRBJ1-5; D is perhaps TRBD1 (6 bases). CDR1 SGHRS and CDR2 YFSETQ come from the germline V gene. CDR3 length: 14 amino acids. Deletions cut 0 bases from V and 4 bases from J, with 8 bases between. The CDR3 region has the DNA TGCGCCAGCAGCTTGGGGACAGAAAATCAGCCCCAGCATTTT. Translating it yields CASSLGTENQPQHF.

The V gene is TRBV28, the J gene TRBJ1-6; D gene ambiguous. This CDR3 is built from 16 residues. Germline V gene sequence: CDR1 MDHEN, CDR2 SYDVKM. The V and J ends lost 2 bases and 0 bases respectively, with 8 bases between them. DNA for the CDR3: TGTGCCAGCAGTTTAATCCCGTCCTCCTATAATTCACCCCTCCACTTT. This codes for CASSLIPSSYNSPLHF.

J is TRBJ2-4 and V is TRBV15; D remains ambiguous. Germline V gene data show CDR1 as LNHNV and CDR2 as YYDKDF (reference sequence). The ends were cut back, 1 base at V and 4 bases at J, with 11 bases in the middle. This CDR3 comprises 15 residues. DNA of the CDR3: TGTGCCACCAGCAGAGGGTCAGATATGAAAAACATTCAGTACTTC. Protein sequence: CATSRGSDMKNIQYF.

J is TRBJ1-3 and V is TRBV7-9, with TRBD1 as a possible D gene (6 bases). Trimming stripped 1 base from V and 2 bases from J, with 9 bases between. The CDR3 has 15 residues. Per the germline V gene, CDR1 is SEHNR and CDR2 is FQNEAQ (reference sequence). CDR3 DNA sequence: TGTGCCAGCAGCTTAGTAAGGACAGCTGGAAACACCATATATTTT. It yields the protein CASSLVRTAGNTIYF.